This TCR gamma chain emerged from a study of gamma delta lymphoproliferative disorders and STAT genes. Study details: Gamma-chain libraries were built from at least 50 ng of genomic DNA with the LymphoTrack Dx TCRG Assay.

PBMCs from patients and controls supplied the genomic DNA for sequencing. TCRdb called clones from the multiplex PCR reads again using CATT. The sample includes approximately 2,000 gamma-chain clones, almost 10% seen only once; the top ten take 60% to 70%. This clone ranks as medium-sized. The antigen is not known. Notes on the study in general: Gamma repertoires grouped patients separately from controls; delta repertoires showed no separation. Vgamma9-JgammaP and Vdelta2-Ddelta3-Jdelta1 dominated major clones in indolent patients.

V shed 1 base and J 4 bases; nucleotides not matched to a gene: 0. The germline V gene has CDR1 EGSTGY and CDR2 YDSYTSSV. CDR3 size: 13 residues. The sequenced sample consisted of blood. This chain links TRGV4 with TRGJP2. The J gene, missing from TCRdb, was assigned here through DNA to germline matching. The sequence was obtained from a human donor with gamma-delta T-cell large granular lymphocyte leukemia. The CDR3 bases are TGTGCCACCTGGGATGGTAGTGATTGGATCAAGACGTTT. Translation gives CATWDGSDWIKTF.